The clone carrying this T cell receptor beta chain has a handful of counts. The second PCR ran about 6 to 11 cycles with a sample-barcoded 5' primer and J-beta primers. TCRdb analysed the 5' RACE reads with MiXCR anew, one entry per CDR3 protein. Here the sample spans hundreds of thousands of distinct CDR3 sequences, approximately 21% being singletons. These data come from a study of blood T cells in healthy people across ages. Whole-study context: With template switching, about one barcoded beta molecule was captured per two T cells.

The germline V gene has CDR1 ENHRY and CDR2 SYGVKD. The V end was cut by 4 bases, the J end by 2 bases, with 8 bases between. The CDR3 consists of 13 residues. Each sample yielded at least 6 million isolated PBMCs. The chain combines TRBV10-3 with TRBJ2-5; a possible D gene is TRBD1 (5 bases). Sequenced: blood. The receptor's source is a man in his 70s in good health. CDR3 DNA sequence: TGTGCCATCAGTGTAGACAGACAAGAGACCCAGTACTTC. Encoded protein: CAISVDRQETQYF.